Included here is one T cell receptor beta chain sequence, with context. A much larger clone differs by one base, so this may be a read error. The data stem from a study of read filtering for tumor transcriptome and immune sequencing. The wider study: IR-seq gave about 4.05 to 11 million TCR reads per sample; RNA-seq gave about 80 to 1,300.

From 300 to 450 ng of RNA, a library with molecular barcoded alpha/delta and beta/gamma adaptors was made. TCRdb used MiXCR to reprocess the reads, holding one entry per CDR3 protein. The data contain tens of thousands of distinct CDR3 sequences, 14% of them singletons. There are 14 residues in the CDR3. In germline, CDR1 is DFQATT, CDR2 SNEGSKA (reference sequence). Input material: a population of CD138-negative cells sorted from bone marrow. This receptor was taken from a donor aged 40 or over with multiple myeloma. V is TRBV20-1 and J is TRBJ2-3, with unresolved D. As DNA, the CDR3 is TGCAGTGCTAGTGACAATGACGGCACTGATACGCAGTATTTT. This encodes CSASDNDGTDTQYF.